This TCR beta chain was sequenced during a study of Ad26.COV2.S vaccination and SARS-CoV-2 variants. Across the study: The study gave Ad26.COV2.S intramuscularly, once or twice 56 days apart. Study observations and caveats: Total T cell responses, in the TCR breadth and depth analyses, may have been underestimated.

Described treatment: roughly 18 received Ad26.COV2.S at low or high dose, single or two shots; roughly 5 received placebo; per-sample allocation not given. Sampling was performed 63 days after the first vaccine or placebo injection. Within Boston, the person who donated was an adult of 18-55 years. This clone has more than one count but fewer than ten. Its target is unknown. This CDR3 is built from 11 residues. Germline V lookup: CDR1 MDHEN, CDR2 SYDVKM. V lost 3 bases to trimming and J lost 9 bases, with 5 bases between them. The data were produced by immunoSEQ multiplex PCR, yet TCRdb's version contains in-frame clones alone and is incomplete. The data hold about 350,000 clones, with about 86% observed a single time.

V and J are TRBV28 and TRBJ2-2; D uncertain. Here the sequenced sample was peripheral blood, taken in a trial of Ad26.COV2.S vaccine versus placebo. This clonotype originated in a person between 18 and 60 years old who received the Ad26.COV2.S COVID-19 vaccine or a placebo. The CDR3 nucleotides are TGTGCCAGCAGTTTGGTGCGGGAGCTGTTTTTT. Translating it yields CASSLVRELFF. Variable domain in full (rest from reference TRBV28 and TRBJ2-2): DVKVTQSSRYLVKRTGEKVFLECVQDMDHENMFWYRQDPGLGLRLIYFSYDVKMKEKGDIPEGYSVSREKKERFSLILESASTNQTSMYLCASSLVRELFFGEGSRLTVL.